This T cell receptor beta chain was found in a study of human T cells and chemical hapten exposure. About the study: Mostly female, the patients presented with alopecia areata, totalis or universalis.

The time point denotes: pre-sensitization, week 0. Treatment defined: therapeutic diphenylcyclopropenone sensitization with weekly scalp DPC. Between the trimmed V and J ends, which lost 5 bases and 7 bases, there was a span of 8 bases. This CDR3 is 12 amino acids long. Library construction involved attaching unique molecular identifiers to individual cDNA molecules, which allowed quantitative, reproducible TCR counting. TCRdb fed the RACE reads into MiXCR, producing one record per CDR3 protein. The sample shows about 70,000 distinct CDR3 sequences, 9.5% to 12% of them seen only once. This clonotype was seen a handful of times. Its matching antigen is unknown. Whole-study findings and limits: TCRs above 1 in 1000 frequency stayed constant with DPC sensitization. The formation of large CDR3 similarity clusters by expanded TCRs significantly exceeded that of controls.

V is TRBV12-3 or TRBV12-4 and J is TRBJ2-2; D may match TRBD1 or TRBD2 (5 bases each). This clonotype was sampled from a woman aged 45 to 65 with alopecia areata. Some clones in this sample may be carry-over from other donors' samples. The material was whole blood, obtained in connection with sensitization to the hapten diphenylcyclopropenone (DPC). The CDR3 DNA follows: TGTGCCAGCAGTCGGGACGTCGGGGAGCTGTTTTTT. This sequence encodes CASSRDVGELFF.